The rows below give T cell receptor beta chains drawn from one sample of a study of T-cell memory formation after mild COVID-19. TCRdb independently ran MiXCR on the 5' RACE reads; one entry per CDR3 protein. The data contain hundreds of thousands of distinct CDR3 sequences, 20% to 25% of them singletons. The source material was PBMCs or a T cell subset sorted from them (not recorded which). The receptors come from a man aged 18 to 30 who had mild COVID-19 (a few samples of this study predate the infection). Cell type and time point are not known. Each CDR3 is given with its conserved first and last residue. A D gene is named only where the DNA matches it firmly. Part of the rows lack a size; the others show once, few, many or a class for expanded clones.

CDR3,DNA,J,D,V,size
CDSSQDPQGGIQYF,TGCGACAGCAGCCAAGATCCCCAAGGAGGCATTCAGTACTTC,TRBJ2-4,.,TRBV4-3,.
CASSPLSDTQYF,TGTGCCAGCTCACCACTTTCGGATACGCAGTATTTT,TRBJ2-3,.,TRBV18,few
CASSSTGGDSPLHF,TGTGCCAGCAGTTCGACAGGGGGCGATTCACCCCTCCACTTT,TRBJ1-6,TRBD1,TRBV25-1,many
CSARVPGPKRTQYF,TGCAGTGCTAGAGTGCCAGGACCCAAGAGGACCCAGTACTTC,TRBJ2-5,.,TRBV20-1,.
CASSRRAGRKETQYF,TGTGCCAGCAGCCGGAGGGCAGGGCGGAAAGAGACCCAGTACTTC,TRBJ2-5,.,TRBV7-8,many
CASSQGVGQPQHF,TGTGCCAGCAGCCAGGGGGTGGGTCAGCCCCAGCATTTT,TRBJ1-5,TRBD1,TRBV7-9,few
CASSRPGTSGGGTDTQYF,TGTGCCAGCAGTCGTCCCGGGACTAGCGGGGGAGGCACAGATACGCAGTATTTT,TRBJ2-3,TRBD2,TRBV2,.
CATGVSGTDTQYF,TGTGCCACCGGAGTCTCCGGCACAGATACGCAGTATTTT,TRBJ2-3,.,TRBV15,.
CAISTRPGQGIEKLFF,TGTGCCATCAGCACCCGACCGGGACAGGGGATAGAAAAACTGTTTTTT,TRBJ1-4,TRBD1,TRBV10-3,many
CASSPSVNTGELFF,TGTGCCAGCAGCCCCTCAGTGAACACCGGGGAGCTGTTTTTT,TRBJ2-2,.,TRBV12-3/TRBV12-4,few
CASSLIGGLFNNEQFF,TGTGCCAGCAGCTTAATTGGCGGTCTTTTCAACAATGAGCAGTTCTTC,TRBJ2-1,.,TRBV7-9,.
CASSDVSRDNYGYTF,TGTGCCAGCTCAGATGTCAGCAGGGATAACTATGGCTACACCTTC,TRBJ1-2,.,TRBV18,.
CASSLAPAGVYTDTQYF,TGTGCCAGCAGCTTAGCGCCAGCGGGGGTCTACACAGATACGCAGTATTTT,TRBJ2-3,TRBD2,TRBV7-2,few
CASRTSGRGDTQYF,TGTGCCAGCAGAACGAGCGGGAGGGGAGATACGCAGTATTTT,TRBJ2-3,TRBD2,TRBV7-2,.
CASTNGGVSGSRYEQYF,TGTGCCAGCACCAACGGGGGGGTAAGTGGTTCTCGGTACGAGCAGTACTTC,TRBJ2-7,TRBD2,TRBV6-6,few
CASSYRQGVQPQHF,TGTGCCAGCAGTTACCGGCAGGGGGTCCAGCCCCAGCATTTT,TRBJ1-5,TRBD1,TRBV6-6,.
CSARTDSSNQPQHF,TGCAGTGCCCGTACGGACAGTAGCAATCAGCCCCAGCATTTT,TRBJ1-5,.,TRBV20-1,.
CSVLGNTEAFF,TGCAGCGTTTTAGGGAACACTGAAGCTTTCTTT,TRBJ1-1,.,TRBV29-1,.
CASSILGANYGYTF,TGCGCCAGCAGCATCCTGGGGGCCAACTATGGCTACACCTTC,TRBJ1-2,.,TRBV4-3,.
CSALVHRPRAEAFF,TGCAGTGCTCTCGTCCACCGACCCCGGGCTGAAGCTTTCTTT,TRBJ1-1,.,TRBV20-1,few
CASSPQRGGRVTQYF,TGTGCCAGCAGCCCACAGCGGGGGGGCCGCGTGACCCAGTACTTC,TRBJ2-5,TRBD2,TRBV11-2,many
CASSWGAGGELFF,TGCGCCAGCAGCTGGGGGGCGGGCGGGGAGCTGTTTTTT,TRBJ2-2,.,TRBV4-1,.
CASSLRTETPYGYTF,TGTGCCAGCAGCCTACGGACAGAAACTCCCTATGGCTACACCTTC,TRBJ1-2,.,TRBV7-8,.
CASIRSSESDTQYF,TGCGCCAGCATCCGGTCTAGCGAGAGTGATACGCAGTATTTT,TRBJ2-3,.,TRBV5-1,.
CASSSRDRGQETQYF,TGTGCCAGCAGTTCCCGGGACAGGGGGCAAGAGACCCAGTACTTC,TRBJ2-5,TRBD1,TRBV12-3/TRBV12-4,many
CASRRPGGAGELFF,TGTGCCAGCAGACGACCGGGGGGGGCCGGGGAGCTGTTTTTT,TRBJ2-2,TRBD2,TRBV6-6,.
CSVGPTGGTVAQYF,TGCAGCGTTGGCCCCACAGGGGGGACGGTGGCCCAGTACTTC,TRBJ2-5,TRBD1,TRBV29-1,few
CASSLDRQPYNSPLHF,TGTGCCAGCAGCTTAGATAGGCAGCCATATAATTCACCCCTCCACTTT,TRBJ1-6,.,TRBV11-2,.
CASSRSPGDLYGYTF,TGTGCCAGCAGCCGATCTCCGGGGGACCTGTATGGCTACACCTTC,TRBJ1-2,.,TRBV6-5,once
CASSTGTSSPETQYF,TGCGCCAGCAGCACCGGGACTAGCTCCCCAGAGACCCAGTACTTC,TRBJ2-5,TRBD2,TRBV5-1,.
CASRVGLVEQFF,TGTGCCAGCAGGGTGGGGCTGGTTGAGCAGTTCTTC,TRBJ2-1,.,TRBV5-6,.
CASSLWGRSNQPQHF,TGTGCCAGCAGCTTGTGGGGGAGAAGCAATCAGCCCCAGCATTTT,TRBJ1-5,.,TRBV7-2,.
CASSFGGPPYGYTF,TGTGCCAGCAGCTTCGGGGGCCCACCCTATGGCTACACCTTC,TRBJ1-2,.,TRBV5-6,.
CASSLDRPGTGELFF,TGCGCCAGCAGCTTGGATCGCCCGGGCACCGGGGAGCTGTTTTTT,TRBJ2-2,.,TRBV5-1,.
CASSPRSGRGTYEQYF,TGTGCCAGCAGCCCGAGAAGTGGCAGGGGTACATACGAGCAGTACTTC,TRBJ2-7,.,TRBV3-1,few
CASSAFRDRGPETQYF,TGTGCCAGCAGTGCTTTTCGGGACAGGGGCCCGGAGACCCAGTACTTC,TRBJ2-5,TRBD1,TRBV6-2/TRBV6-3,.
CASSLTSGGAGEQFF,TGTGCCAGCAGCCTGACTAGCGGGGGGGCAGGTGAGCAGTTCTTC,TRBJ2-1,TRBD2,TRBV7-3,many
CASSLMGQYNQPQHF,TGCGCCAGCAGCTTGATGGGACAGTACAATCAGCCCCAGCATTTT,TRBJ1-5,TRBD1,TRBV5-1,.
CAISDGIYTGELFF,TGTGCCATCAGTGATGGCATTTACACCGGGGAGCTGTTTTTT,TRBJ2-2,.,TRBV10-3,few
CASSPRLNTQYF,TGTGCCAGCAGCCCCCGTCTAAATACGCAGTATTTT,TRBJ2-3,.,TRBV7-9,few
CASSLGVGGQSNEKLFF,TGCGCCAGCAGCTTGGGCGTCGGGGGTCAGTCTAATGAAAAACTGTTTTTT,TRBJ1-4,.,TRBV5-1,few
CATSRQGKTEAFF,TGTGCCACCAGCAGACAGGGGAAGACTGAAGCTTTCTTT,TRBJ1-1,.,TRBV15,few
CASSLSDRGRFSPLHF,TGTGCCAGCAGTTTAAGTGACAGGGGAAGATTCTCACCCCTCCACTTT,TRBJ1-6,TRBD1,TRBV27,.
CASSQRTTLHEQFF,TGCGCCAGCAGCCAAAGGACGACCCTTCATGAGCAGTTCTTC,TRBJ2-1,.,TRBV4-3,.
CAISGGGTDTQYF,TGTGCCATCAGTGGGGGGGGAACAGATACGCAGTATTTT,TRBJ2-3,TRBD2,TRBV10-3,few
CATSREGRYGTEAFF,TGTGCCACCAGCAGAGAGGGTAGGTACGGGACTGAAGCTTTCTTT,TRBJ1-1,.,TRBV15,.
CASSLSPSPNSPLHF,TGTGCCAGCAGCTTGAGTCCCTCACCAAATTCACCCCTCCACTTT,TRBJ1-6,.,TRBV5-6,.
CASSQDLGGIEGYTF,TGCGCCAGCAGCCAAGATCTGGGGGGAATAGAGGGCTACACCTTC,TRBJ1-2,.,TRBV4-3,.
CSARAGGLTGELFF,TGCAGTGCTAGAGCAGGGGGCCTGACCGGGGAGCTGTTTTTT,TRBJ2-2,TRBD1,TRBV20-1,.
CSADGDSRQETQYF,TGCAGTGCAGATGGGGACAGTCGCCAAGAGACCCAGTACTTC,TRBJ2-5,TRBD1,TRBV20-1,few
CSARGTVGDTQYF,TGCAGTGCTCGGGGGACAGTTGGAGATACGCAGTATTTT,TRBJ2-3,.,TRBV20-1,few
CSARRGQETQYF,TGCAGTGCTAGACGGGGGCAAGAGACCCAGTACTTC,TRBJ2-5,.,TRBV20-1,many
CASSEARGPGHIAYEQYF,TGTGCCAGCAGTGAAGCGCGGGGACCGGGACACATCGCCTACGAGCAGTACTTC,TRBJ2-7,.,TRBV2,few
CASSLSGDGNTIYF,TGTGCCAGCAGCTTATCAGGGGACGGAAACACCATATATTTT,TRBJ1-3,.,TRBV11-1,.
CASSFGRQGANEQYF,TGTGCCAGCAGTTTCGGGCGGCAGGGTGCCAACGAGCAGTACTTC,TRBJ2-7,.,TRBV12-3/TRBV12-4,many
CASSLNARDIQYF,TGCGCCAGCAGCTTAAACGCGAGAGACATTCAGTACTTC,TRBJ2-4,.,TRBV5-1,few
CASTPAGEWGQETQYF,TGTGCTAGCACCCCGGCGGGGGAATGGGGACAAGAGACCCAGTACTTC,TRBJ2-5,TRBD2,TRBV7-7,.
CSVVAQSSYEQYF,TGCAGCGTTGTTGCTCAGAGCTCCTACGAGCAGTACTTC,TRBJ2-7,.,TRBV29-1,.
CASRGAGEQYF,TGTGCCAGCAGGGGGGCAGGGGAGCAGTACTTC,TRBJ2-7,.,TRBV7-2,.
CASSSSTGSDIQYF,TGTGCCAGCAGCTCCTCGACAGGTTCGGACATTCAGTACTTC,TRBJ2-4,.,TRBV7-8,.